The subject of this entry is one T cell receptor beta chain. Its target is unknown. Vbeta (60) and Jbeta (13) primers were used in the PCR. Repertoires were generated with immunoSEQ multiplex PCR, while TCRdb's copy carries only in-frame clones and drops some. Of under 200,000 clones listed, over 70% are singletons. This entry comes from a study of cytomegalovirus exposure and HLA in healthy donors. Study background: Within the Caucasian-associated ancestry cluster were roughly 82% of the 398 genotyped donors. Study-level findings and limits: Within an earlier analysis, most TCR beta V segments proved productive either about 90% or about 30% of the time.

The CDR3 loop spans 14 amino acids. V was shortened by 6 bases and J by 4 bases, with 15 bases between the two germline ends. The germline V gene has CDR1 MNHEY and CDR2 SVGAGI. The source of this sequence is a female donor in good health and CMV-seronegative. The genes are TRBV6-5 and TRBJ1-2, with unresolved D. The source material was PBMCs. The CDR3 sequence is CASSSSDGIYGYTF. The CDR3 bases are TGTGCCAGCAGCTCCTCCGACGGGATCTATGGCTACACCTTC.